This TCR beta chain comes out of a study of T cell responses to AZD1222 COVID-19 vaccine. TCRdb keeps only in-frame clones here, not all; method: immunoSEQ multiplex PCR. The repertoire has 110,000 or so clones, approximately 90% of them found once; the top ten carry approximately 7.6%. CDR1 LNHDA and CDR2 SQIVND come from the germline V gene (reference sequence). This CDR3 spans 16 amino acids. Trimming removed 7 bases at V and 5 bases at J, with 18 bases between. Whole-study results and caveats: CD4 TCRs covered the whole spike, strongest at regions 160-218 and 743-854.

As to this clone: Its antigen is as yet unknown.

The specimen comprised peripheral blood, sampled on day 0 of AZD1222 vaccination. This receptor was obtained from an adult in good health. The rearrangement links TRBV19 to TRBJ1-6, with D hard to call. The CDR3 reads CASNKDPGHHNSPLHF. The DNA for the CDR3 is TGTGCCAGTAACAAAGATCCGGGTCATCATAATTCACCCCTCCACTTT.